This is a list of T cell receptor beta chains from one sample in a study of T-cell reconstitution after alpha-beta-depleted transplantation in children. Using its own MiXCR run on the PCR reads, TCRdb lists one record per CDR3 protein. The sample lists around 140,000 distinct CDR3 sequences, around 8.8% occurring once. Here the sequenced sample was PBMCs, mostly from graft donor cells, taken 180 days after TCRalphabeta/CD19-depleted stem cell transplant. These receptors came from a female patient aged 2 to 10 who had a stem cell transplant for congenital amegakaryocytic thrombocytopenia, so the T cells may come from the graft donor. Each CDR3 is given with its conserved first and last residue. A D gene is named only where the DNA matches it firmly. Where a row states a size, it is once, few, many or the class of an expanded clone; other rows omit it.

clone_size,v_call,j_call,d_call,cdr3_aa,cdr3_nt
many,TRBV20-1,TRBJ2-1,TRBD2,CSAREKRGGLEQFF,TGCAGTGCTAGAGAAAAGCGGGGGGGCTTAGAGCAGTTCTTC
many,TRBV5-1,TRBJ2-7,TRBD2,CASSFKGTSRFYEQYF,TGCGCCAGCAGCTTTAAGGGGACTAGCCGATTCTACGAGCAGTACTTC
.,TRBV20-1,TRBJ1-2,.,CSARRAGISPVGYTF,TGCAGTGCTAGGAGGGCAGGGATCTCCCCTGTTGGCTACACCTTC
many,TRBV20-1,TRBJ1-1,.,CSARVFQSNTEAFF,TGCAGTGCTAGAGTGTTCCAATCGAACACTGAAGCTTTCTTT
many,TRBV29-1,TRBJ2-6,.,CSVGTGSGANVLTF,TGCAGCGTTGGTACAGGGTCTGGGGCCAACGTCCTGACTTTC
.,TRBV3-1,TRBJ2-5,.,CASSQGGKGETKYF,TGTGCCAGCAGCCAAGGAGGGAAAGGAGAGACCAAGTACTTC
.,TRBV3-1,TRBJ2-4,TRBD1,CASSPNRGDIQYF,TGTGCCAGCAGCCCGAACAGGGGGGACATTCAGTACTTC
many,TRBV5-5,TRBJ1-4,.,CASSLRTGYQLFF,TGTGCCAGCAGCTTGAGGACCGGATATCAACTGTTTTTT
many,TRBV20-1,TRBJ1-5,.,CSARDPDRRVQPQHF,TGCAGTGCTAGAGATCCAGACCGCCGTGTTCAGCCCCAGCATTTT
.,TRBV7-3,TRBJ2-2,.,CASGLSGNTGELFF,TGTGCCAGCGGGCTTAGCGGGAACACCGGGGAGCTGTTTTTT
many,TRBV5-1,TRBJ1-1,.,CASRLTTRDNTEAFF,TGCGCCAGCAGGTTAACAACTCGAGATAACACTGAAGCTTTCTTT
many,TRBV5-4,TRBJ2-2,.,CASSPRGGFAGELFF,TGTGCCAGCAGCCCTCGGGGTGGTTTCGCCGGGGAGCTGTTTTTT
many,TRBV12-5,TRBJ1-2,.,CASARGPNYGYTF,TGTGCTAGTGCGCGGGGGCCAAACTATGGCTACACCTTC
many,TRBV20-1,TRBJ2-7,TRBD1,CSARQGGKGYEQYF,TGCAGTGCCAGACAGGGGGGCAAGGGCTACGAGCAGTACTTC
few,TRBV20-1,TRBJ2-1,TRBD2,CSASRGRVTLTGEQFF,TGCAGTGCTAGCCGCGGGAGGGTTACATTAACGGGTGAGCAGTTCTTC
many,TRBV7-8,TRBJ1-1,.,CASSPDGVGGGATEAFF,TGTGCCAGCAGCCCAGATGGTGTAGGAGGGGGGGCCACTGAAGCTTTCTTT
many,TRBV5-1,TRBJ2-4,.,CASSLMFQGAKNIQYF,TGCGCCAGCAGCTTGATGTTCCAGGGGGCCAAAAACATTCAGTACTTC
many,TRBV5-1,TRBJ2-6,.,CASSLVGGSGANVLTF,TGCGCCAGCAGCTTGGTGGGGGGCTCTGGGGCCAACGTCCTGACTTTC
.,TRBV20-1,TRBJ2-1,.,CSARDVGDEQFF,TGCAGTGCTAGAGATGTGGGGGATGAGCAGTTCTTC
.,TRBV27,TRBJ2-1,.,CASSFWVTGDEQFF,TGTGCCAGCAGCTTTTGGGTGACGGGCGATGAGCAGTTCTTC
many,TRBV10-3,TRBJ1-6,TRBD1,CAIRMGQGEDNSPLHF,TGTGCCATCAGAATGGGACAGGGGGAGGATAATTCACCCCTCCACTTT
few,TRBV20-1,TRBJ2-7,TRBD1,CSAVSGTAYEQYF,TGCAGTGCTGTATCCGGGACAGCCTACGAGCAGTACTTC
.,TRBV15,TRBJ2-7,TRBD2,CATSRGRLARELEQYF,TGTGCCACCAGCAGGGGAAGACTAGCCCGGGAGTTAGAGCAGTACTTC
many,TRBV12-3/TRBV12-4,TRBJ1-5,.,CASSFGAHNQPQHF,TGTGCCAGCAGTTTTGGGGCGCACAATCAGCCCCAGCATTTT
many,TRBV12-3/TRBV12-4,TRBJ2-4,TRBD1,CASSLGRGRIQYF,TGTGCCAGCAGTTTAGGCAGGGGGCGGATTCAGTACTTC
.,TRBV12-3/TRBV12-4,TRBJ2-1,.,CASSFFGYNEQFF,TGTGCCAGCAGTTTCTTTGGGTACAATGAGCAGTTCTTC
many,TRBV19,TRBJ2-1,.,CASSMDSGSYNEQFF,TGTGCCAGTAGTATGGACAGTGGCTCCTACAATGAGCAGTTCTTC
.,TRBV11-2,TRBJ1-1,TRBD1,CASSSIRGTGDAEAFF,TGTGCCAGCAGCTCCATCAGAGGGACAGGGGACGCTGAAGCTTTCTTT
many,TRBV11-2,TRBJ2-1,TRBD1,CASKGQGNPYNEQFF,TGTGCCAGCAAGGGACAGGGGAATCCCTACAATGAGCAGTTCTTC
.,TRBV7-2,TRBJ1-2,.,CASSSRGPPDGYTF,TGTGCCAGCAGCTCCCGGGGGCCCCCTGATGGCTACACCTTC
many,TRBV29-1,TRBJ1-2,.,CSVVPRLFNYGYTF,TGCAGCGTTGTTCCTAGACTATTTAACTATGGCTACACCTTC
.,TRBV7-2,TRBJ1-2,.,CGAGYGYTF,TGTGGTGCTGGCTATGGCTACACCTTC
many,TRBV20-1,TRBJ2-3,TRBD2,CSARATSVYTDTQYF,TGCAGTGCTAGGGCGACTAGCGTCTACACAGATACGCAGTATTTT
few,TRBV20-1,TRBJ1-4,TRBD1,CSASLAGQFNEKLFF,TGCAGTGCTAGTTTGGCGGGACAGTTTAATGAAAAACTGTTTTTT
many,TRBV10-3,TRBJ2-5,.,CAISEQKVGDGLGTQYF,TGTGCCATCAGTGAGCAGAAAGTCGGGGACGGTCTGGGGACCCAGTACTTC
many,TRBV5-1,TRBJ2-5,.,CASSRTWNLEETQYF,TGCGCCAGCAGCCGAACGTGGAACTTAGAAGAGACCCAGTACTTC
few,TRBV30,TRBJ1-2,.,CAWSRRRTTDYGYTF,TGTGCCTGGAGTCGTCGACGGACTACCGACTATGGCTACACCTTC
many,TRBV5-1,TRBJ2-1,TRBD1,CASSQVRTGSGYNEQFF,TGCGCCAGCAGCCAGGTCAGGACAGGGTCGGGGTACAATGAGCAGTTCTTC
.,TRBV28,TRBJ2-2,TRBD1,CASSLSIGQGAILAGTGELFF,TGTGCCAGCAGTTTATCCATCGGACAGGGGGCGATCCTGGCGGGGACCGGGGAGCTGTTTTTT
.,TRBV6-4,TRBJ2-3,.,CASSDSGEDTQYF,TGTGCCAGCAGTGACTCTGGAGAAGATACGCAGTATTTT
many,TRBV4-2,TRBJ2-1,TRBD2,CASSQDGLAAYNEQFF,TGTGCCAGCAGCCAAGATGGGCTAGCGGCGTACAATGAGCAGTTCTTC
many,TRBV24-1,TRBJ1-5,.,CATSDGKYSNQPQHF,TGTGCCACCAGTGACGGCAAATATAGCAATCAGCCCCAGCATTTT
.,TRBV28,TRBJ1-1,.,CASSFWGTEAFF,TGTGCCAGCAGTTTCTGGGGCACTGAAGCTTTCTTT
many,TRBV20-1,TRBJ1-1,TRBD1,CSARELTGQGARDTEAFF,TGCAGTGCTAGAGAACTAACGGGACAGGGGGCGAGGGACACTGAAGCTTTCTTT
few,TRBV12-3/TRBV12-4,TRBJ1-4,.,CASSSRVSEKLFF,TGTGCCAGCAGTTCCAGGGTTAGTGAAAAACTGTTTTTT
few,TRBV20-1,TRBJ2-5,.,CSARPDRETQYF,TGCAGTGCTAGACCGGACAGAGAGACCCAGTACTTC
many,TRBV16,TRBJ1-1,.,CASSQSVTARGAFF,TGTGCCAGCAGCCAATCGGTTACAGCAAGGGGGGCTTTCTTT
many,TRBV5-1,TRBJ1-2,TRBD1,CASSLARGIVPYGYTF,TGCGCCAGCAGCTTGGCCAGGGGGATAGTGCCCTATGGCTACACCTTC
many,TRBV20-1,TRBJ2-7,TRBD2,CSARAGGYLGDEQYF,TGCAGTGCGCGTGCGGGGGGTTACCTAGGGGACGAGCAGTACTTC
many,TRBV12-3/TRBV12-4,TRBJ2-7,.,CASSLGTSSYEQYF,TGTGCCAGCAGTTTGGGGACGTCCTCCTACGAGCAGTACTTC